These 32 T cell receptor beta chains originate from one sample sequenced in a study of graft-versus-host responses after intestinal transplantation. Profiling relied on immunoSEQ multiplex PCR, and the TCRdb table lists in-frame clones only, not all of them. The sample contains 60,000 to 75,000 clones, 70% to 90% of which appear only once. The antigens of these receptors remain unknown. Sequenced material: unstimulated CD8+ T cells sorted from spleen or lymph node cells, taken before intestinal transplant. Every receptor here comes from a human donor who received an intestinal transplant.

The chain carries TRBV28 and TRBJ1-5; D perhaps matches TRBD1 (6 bases). V lost 5 bases and J 0 bases, leaving 11 bases between the germline ends. The CDR3 runs to 15 residues. Germline V CDR1 and CDR2: MDHEN, SYDVKM. DNA of the CDR3: TGTGCCAGCAGTCGGACAGCGTATAGCAATCAGCCCCAGCATTTT. It encodes CASSRTAYSNQPQHF.

The gene calls are TRBV28 and TRBJ1-6; possible D gene TRBD1, 5 bases. Between the trimmed V and J ends, which lost 3 bases and 7 bases, there was a span of 19 bases. The CDR3 totals 17 residues. The germline V gene encodes CDR1 MDHEN and CDR2 SYDVKM. CDR3 bases: TGTGCCAGCAGTTTGTTGGGGCCGGCGGGGAGGAATTCACCCCTCCACTTT. Its translation is CASSLLGPAGRNSPLHF.

The J gene is TRBJ1-1, the V gene TRBV19; D ambiguous. The CDR3 covers 14 residues. Germline values: CDR1 LNHDA, CDR2 SQIVND (reference sequence). V lost 5 bases, J lost 11 bases, and 21 bases lay in between. CDR3 protein: CASSFPESAEGAFF. DNA for the CDR3: TGTGCCAGTAGTTTCCCAGAATCGGCGGAGGGCGCTTTCTTT. Using reference TRBV19 and TRBJ1-1 for the parts outside the CDR3, the full variable domain is DGGITQSPKYLFRKEGQNVTLSCEQNLNHDAMYWYRQDPGQGLRLIYYSQIVNDFQKGDIAEGYSVSREKKESFPLTVTSAQKNPTAFYLCASSFPESAEGAFFGQGTRLTVV.

The chain has TRBV5-6 and TRBJ2-1, with no clear D. CDR1 and CDR2 from the germline V gene are SGHDT and YYEEEE. Trimming pared 0 bases from V and 8 bases from J, leaving 12 bases between. The CDR3 is 14 residues long. CDR3 sequence (DNA): TGTGCCAGCAGCTTGGGGTCCTATGGGCATGAGCAGTTCTTC. It translates to CASSLGSYGHEQFF.

The chain joins TRBV28 to TRBJ2-5, with a possible D match to TRBD2 (5 bases). Germline V gene data show CDR1 as MDHEN and CDR2 as SYDVKM. This CDR3 contains 22 residues. Trimming removed 3 bases from V and 0 bases from J, with 32 bases in between. The CDR3 spells CASSLGNTAVALPNKYQETQYF. The CDR3 nucleotides read TGTGCCAGCAGTTTGGGGAACACCGCGGTAGCGCTGCCCAACAAATACCAAGAGACCCAGTACTTC. Full variable domain (outside the CDR3, taken from reference TRBV28 and TRBJ2-5): DVKVTQSSRYLVKRTGEKVFLECVQDMDHENMFWYRQDPGLGLRLIYFSYDVKMKEKGDIPEGYSVSREKKERFSLILESASTNQTSMYLCASSLGNTAVALPNKYQETQYFGPGTRLLVL.

The chain carries TRBV4-2 and TRBJ2-3, with D possibly TRBD1 on 5 matching bases. Trimming cost V 1 base and J 3 bases, with 14 bases left between them. The CDR3 runs 16 residues. The germline V gene has CDR1 LGHNA and CDR2 YNFKEQ. CDR3 in amino acids: CASSQVRAVPTDTQYF. CDR3 DNA sequence: TGTGCCAGCAGCCAAGTCAGGGCTGTTCCTACAGATACGCAGTATTTT.

This clone has a single count. The CDR3 sequence: CASSYPGHLEQYF. For the CDR3, the DNA is TGTGCCAGCAGCTATCCGGGACATCTCGAGCAGTACTTC. The chain carries TRBV7-9 and TRBJ2-5, with D tentatively TRBD1 (6 bases). The J call may not be correct, given that the DNA end is closer to TRBJ2-7. The CDR3 runs to 13 residues. Germline CDR1 is SEHNR and CDR2 is FQNEAQ (reference sequence).

This sequence joins TRBV10-3 and TRBJ1-2; possible D gene TRBD1, 6 bases. This CDR3 contains 15 residues. The V and J ends lost 5 bases and 2 bases respectively, with 15 bases between them. Looked up from germline, CDR1 is ENHRY and CDR2 is SYGVKD. DNA of the CDR3: TGTGCCATCAGTTTACTGGACAGCCCCAACTATGGCTACACCTTC. Protein product: CAISLLDSPNYGYTF.

The CDR3 here is CASSQESYEQYF. The CDR3 coding sequence is TGCGCCAGCAGCCAAGAATCATACGAGCAGTACTTC. V and J are TRBV4-1 and TRBJ2-7; D is unclear. CDR1 MGHRA and CDR2 YSYEKL come from the germline V gene. The CDR3 has 12 amino acids. V shed 0 bases and J shed 4 bases, with 4 bases lying between them.

This chain uses TRBV4-1 with TRBJ2-7; D is undetermined. V shed 0 bases and J shed 5 bases, with 8 bases lying between them. The CDR3 is made up of 13 amino acids. CDR1 MGHRA and CDR2 YSYEKL come from the germline V gene. The CDR3 DNA is TGCGCCAGCAGCCAAGATCTCGTAGACGAGCAGTACTTC. Its protein is CASSQDLVDEQYF.

The chain joins TRBV6-1 to TRBJ2-7; 7 positions match TRBD1. V lost 1 base to trimming and J lost 5 bases; unmatched junction nucleotides: 5. This CDR3 comprises 14 residues. CDR1 and CDR2 (germline): MNHNS, SASEGT. CDR3 residues: CASSEGQGFDEQYF. The CDR3 DNA is TGTGCCAGCAGTGAAGGACAGGGTTTCGACGAGCAGTACTTC.

V and J are TRBV25-1 and TRBJ1-2; weak D call: TRBD1 (6 bases). The germline V and J ends were trimmed by 2 bases and 5 bases, with 9 bases remaining between them. The germline V gene encodes CDR1 MGHDK and CDR2 SYGVNS. The CDR3 runs 13 residues. CDR3 sequence (DNA): TGTGCCAGCAGTGAACAGGGGCTTTATGGCTACACCTTC. Its protein product is CASSEQGLYGYTF.

In this sample, this clone turned up a few times. CDR3 loop: CASSLGQGEETQYF. DNA for the CDR3: TGTGCCAGCAGCTTGGGGCAGGGTGAAGAGACCCAGTACTTC. The chain combines TRBV7-9 with TRBJ2-5; D is possibly TRBD1 (5 bases). Germline CDR1 SEHNR, CDR2 FQNEAQ (reference sequence). V was pared by 3 bases and J by 3 bases, with 11 bases between. There are 14 residues in the CDR3. The full variable domain, in which reference TRBV7-9 and TRBJ2-5 provide the parts outside the CDR3, is DTGVSQNPRHKITKRGQNVTFRCDPISEHNRLYWYRQTLGQGPEFLTYFQNEAQLEKSRLLSDRFSAERPKGSFSTLEIQRTEQGDSAMYLCASSLGQGEETQYFGPGTRLLVL.

J is TRBJ2-1 and V is TRBV7-6; 7 positions match TRBD2. V was pared by 5 bases and J by 3 bases, with 19 bases of the junction left unmatched. The length of the CDR3 is 19 residues. CDR1 and CDR2 from the germline V gene are SGHVS and FNYEAQ. CDR3 coding DNA: TGTGCCAGCAGCCTTAAATCCCCAGTTGAAGCGGGACTCTACAATGAGCAGTTCTTC. Protein product: CASSLKSPVEAGLYNEQFF.

V gene TRBV29-1 combines with J gene TRBJ2-7; D gene unclear. The CDR3 consists of 11 residues. V was pared by 4 bases and J by 2 bases, with 6 bases between. Germline CDR1 reads SQVTM; CDR2 reads ANQGSEA. The CDR3 DNA reads TGCAGCGTTGGAGATACCTACGAGCAGTACTTC. This translates into CSVGDTYEQYF.

This chain uses TRBV28 with TRBJ2-7, with TRBD1 identical over 9 bases. Germline assignment: CDR1 MDHEN and CDR2 SYDVKM. Germline trimming cut 6 bases from V and 3 bases from J; bases unmatched to any gene: 6. The CDR3 has 14 residues. CDR3 protein: CASRRQGGDYEQYF. CDR3 coding DNA: TGTGCCAGCAGACGACAGGGGGGGGACTACGAGCAGTACTTC. Filled out from reference TRBV28 and TRBJ2-7, the complete variable domain reads DVKVTQSSRYLVKRTGEKVFLECVQDMDHENMFWYRQDPGLGLRLIYFSYDVKMKEKGDIPEGYSVSREKKERFSLILESASTNQTSMYLCASRRQGGDYEQYFGPGTRLTVT.

This chain uses TRBV5-6 with TRBJ2-7, with no clear D. The germline CDR1 and CDR2 sequences are SGHDT and YYEEEE. Trimming took off 0 bases at V and 2 bases at J, with 9 bases between the two ends. The CDR3 extends over 14 amino acids. This CDR3 is CASSLVSSPYEQYF. CDR3 nucleotide sequence: TGTGCCAGCAGCTTGGTGAGTAGCCCCTACGAGCAGTACTTC.

This chain links TRBV27 with TRBJ2-7; 16 bases match TRBD2. Germline values: CDR1 MNHEY, CDR2 SMNVEV (reference sequence). After removal of 8 bases from V and 2 bases from J, the junction contained 0 bases not matched to a gene. This CDR3 contains 14 residues. This CDR3 is CASGTSGRAYEQYF. The CDR3 nucleotides are TGTGCCAGCGGGACTAGCGGGAGGGCCTACGAGCAGTACTTC.

This CDR3 reads CASSLARGPSYEQYF. The CDR3 DNA reads as TGTGCCAGCAGCTTGGCCAGGGGGCCATCCTACGAGCAGTACTTC. The chain recombines TRBV5-4 with TRBJ2-7, with TRBD1 matching 8 bases. The CDR3 length is 15 residues. Per the germline V gene, CDR1 is SGHNT and CDR2 is YYREEE (reference sequence). J was trimmed by 1 base and V by 0 bases; bases with no gene match: 3.

V usage is TRBV10-3 and J usage is TRBJ1-2; no definite D call. The V end was cut by 5 bases, the J end by 3 bases, with 28 bases between. CDR3 length: 19 amino acids. The germline V gene encodes CDR1 ENHRY and CDR2 SYGVKD. CDR3 DNA sequence: TGTGCCATCAGTAAATTACTCGGGATAGGATATCGTCGAGACTATGGCTACACCTTC. Its translation: CAISKLLGIGYRRDYGYTF.

This chain joins TRBV27 and TRBJ2-4, with 11 bases that match TRBD2. J was trimmed by 2 bases and V by 5 bases; bases with no gene match: 14. Per the germline V gene, CDR1 is MNHEY and CDR2 is SMNVEV (reference sequence). This CDR3 has 19 residues. CDR3 nucleotides: TGTGCCAGCAGTCCCCGGGTTAGCGGGAGGGGCGGGACCAAAAACATTCAGTACTTC. Protein: CASSPRVSGRGGTKNIQYF.

This rearrangement joins TRBV5-4 to TRBJ2-7, with 10 bases matching TRBD1. This CDR3 comprises 12 residues. Per germline, CDR1 SGHNT and CDR2 YYREEE (reference sequence). The ends lost 5 bases at V and 6 bases at J; junction bases unmatched: 2. CDR3 DNA sequence: TGTGCCAGCAGAAGGACAGGGGGCGAGCAGTACTTC. As protein: CASRRTGGEQYF.

The J gene is TRBJ2-3, the V gene TRBV9; D gene unclear. V was clipped by 0 bases and J by 1 base, with 9 bases between them. The CDR3 is made up of 15 amino acids. Germline V gene data show CDR1 as SGDLS and CDR2 as YYNGEE. This CDR3 reads CASSVGASRTDTQYF. For the CDR3, the DNA is TGTGCCAGCAGCGTAGGGGCCAGCCGCACAGATACGCAGTATTTT. Full variable domain (rest looked up from reference TRBV9 and TRBJ2-3): DSGVTQTPKHLITATGQRVTLRCSPRSGDLSVYWYQQSLDQGLQFLIQYYNGEERAKGNILERFSAQQFPDLHSELNLSSLELGDSALYFCASSVGASRTDTQYFGPGTRLTVL.

The chain couples TRBV30 to TRBJ2-5; 10 nucleotides line up with TRBD2. CDR3 size: 15 residues. The ends lost 1 base at V and 5 bases at J; junction bases unmatched: 7. The V gene's germline CDR1 is GTSNPN and CDR2 SVGIG (reference sequence). The CDR3 DNA follows: TGTGCCTGGAGTGGCAGCGGGGGGGCCCTGGAGACCCAGTACTTC. It translates to CAWSGSGGALETQYF. Using reference TRBV30 and TRBJ2-5 for the parts outside the CDR3, the full variable domain is SQTIHQWPATLVQPVGSPLSLECTVEGTSNPNLYWYRQAAGRGLQLLFYSVGIGQISSEVPQNLSASRPQDRQFILSSKKLLLSDSGFYLCAWSGSGGALETQYFGPGTRLLVL.

V and J are TRBV27 and TRBJ2-1; 7 nucleotides line up with TRBD2. The length of the CDR3 is 14 residues. The V gene's germline CDR1 is MNHEY and CDR2 SMNVEV (reference sequence). The V gene end was trimmed by 5 bases and the J gene end by 3 bases; junction bases not matched to a gene: 4. CDR3 protein: CASSGWTSYNEQFF. The CDR3 coding sequence is TGTGCCAGCAGTGGGTGGACTAGCTACAATGAGCAGTTCTTC.

The J gene is TRBJ2-3, the V gene TRBV15, with D unresolved. Trimming cost V 4 bases and J 1 base, with 12 bases left between them. The CDR3 runs 15 residues. Germline loops: CDR1 LNHNV, CDR2 YYDKDF (reference sequence). The CDR3 sequence: CATSTRLLRTDTQYF. Here the CDR3 DNA reads TGTGCCACCAGCACAAGACTCCTCCGCACAGATACGCAGTATTTT.

The V gene is TRBV7-6, the J gene TRBJ2-2; tentative D call: TRBD2 (6 bases). The germline gives CDR1 SGHVS, CDR2 FNYEAQ. The length of the CDR3 is 16 residues. V lost 0 bases, J lost 4 bases, and 12 bases lay in between. Here the CDR3 reads CASSLATRGGTGELFF. The CDR3 nucleotides are TGTGCCAGCAGCTTAGCAACGCGGGGAGGCACCGGGGAGCTGTTTTTT.

V is TRBV7-6 and J is TRBJ2-3; D remains ambiguous. Germline V gives CDR1 SGHVS, CDR2 FNYEAQ. Trimming stripped 4 bases from V and 4 bases from J, with 9 bases between. The CDR3 totals 13 residues. CDR3 in DNA: TGTGCCAGCAGCTCCTTCGGGTCAGATACGCAGTATTTT. Protein product: CASSSFGSDTQYF.

The chain has TRBV28 and TRBJ2-7, with 12 bases that match TRBD2. Germline V gene data show CDR1 as MDHEN and CDR2 as SYDVKM. CDR3 length: 16 residues. Germline trimming cut 4 bases from V and 6 bases from J; bases unmatched to any gene: 10. The CDR3 loop is CASSSRITSGRFEQYF. For the CDR3, the DNA is TGTGCCAGCAGTTCACGCATCACTAGCGGGAGGTTCGAGCAGTACTTC.

The V gene is TRBV18, the J gene TRBJ2-1; D is unclear. V was clipped by 6 bases and J by 0 bases, with 12 bases between them. CDR1 is KGHSH, CDR2 LQKENI, per germline. The CDR3 contains 15 residues. The CDR3 region has the DNA TGTGCCAGCTCCCCTAATCCTCGCTCCTACAATGAGCAGTTCTTC. Amino acid sequence: CASSPNPRSYNEQFF. Looking up the rest from reference TRBV18 and TRBJ2-1 gives the full variable domain: NAGVMQNPRHLVRRRGQEARLRCSPMKGHSHVYWYRQLPEEGLKFMVYLQKENIIDESGMPKERFSAEFPKEGPSILRIQQVVRGDSAAYFCASSPNPRSYNEQFFGPGTRLTVL.

The chain employs TRBV15 and TRBJ2-2; 10 bases are shared with TRBD2. CDR3 length: 20 amino acids. Germline trimming cut 0 bases from V and 0 bases from J; bases unmatched to any gene: 10. Germline V gene data show CDR1 as LNHNV and CDR2 as YYDKDF (reference sequence). Written as DNA, the CDR3 is TGTGCCACCAGCAGAGATCTGAGAGCGGGAGGGCCCGCGAACACCGGGGAGCTGTTTTTT. Translating it yields CATSRDLRAGGPANTGELFF.

The chain employs TRBV29-1 and TRBJ1-2; perhaps TRBD1 as D (6 bases). V shed 5 bases and J shed 6 bases, with 19 bases lying between them. CDR1 is SQVTM and CDR2 is ANQGSEA in the germline V gene. The CDR3 loop spans 14 amino acids. The DNA of the CDR3 is TGCAGCGTTCCCCGACCAGGGCAGGGGAATGGCTACACCTTC. Amino acid sequence: CSVPRPGQGNGYTF.